This T cell receptor (beta chain) stems from a study of PD-1 blockade in classical Hodgkin lymphoma. The protocol was immunoSEQ multiplex PCR, while the TCRdb copy is restricted to in-frame clones and leaves out a portion. In the table there are 9,500 to 13,000 clones, approximately 82% of which are singletons. Each patient's relapse followed autologous stem cell transplantation, and brentuximab vedotin exposure varied. There are 17 residues in the CDR3. Looked up from germline, CDR1 is SGHTA and CDR2 is FQGTGA. V lost 1 base and J lost 5; bases outside the gene matches: 11. This clonotype was obtained from a human donor with classical Hodgkin lymphoma. The specimen was peripheral blood mononuclear cells (PBMCs), collected before the second cycle of nivolumab. The V gene is TRBV7-3, the J gene TRBJ2-3, with 8 bases aligning to TRBD2. CDR3 sequence: CASSLNPSGSGRDTQYF. The DNA of the CDR3 is TGTGCCAGCAGCTTAAACCCCAGCGGGAGCGGGAGAGATACGCAGTATTTT.